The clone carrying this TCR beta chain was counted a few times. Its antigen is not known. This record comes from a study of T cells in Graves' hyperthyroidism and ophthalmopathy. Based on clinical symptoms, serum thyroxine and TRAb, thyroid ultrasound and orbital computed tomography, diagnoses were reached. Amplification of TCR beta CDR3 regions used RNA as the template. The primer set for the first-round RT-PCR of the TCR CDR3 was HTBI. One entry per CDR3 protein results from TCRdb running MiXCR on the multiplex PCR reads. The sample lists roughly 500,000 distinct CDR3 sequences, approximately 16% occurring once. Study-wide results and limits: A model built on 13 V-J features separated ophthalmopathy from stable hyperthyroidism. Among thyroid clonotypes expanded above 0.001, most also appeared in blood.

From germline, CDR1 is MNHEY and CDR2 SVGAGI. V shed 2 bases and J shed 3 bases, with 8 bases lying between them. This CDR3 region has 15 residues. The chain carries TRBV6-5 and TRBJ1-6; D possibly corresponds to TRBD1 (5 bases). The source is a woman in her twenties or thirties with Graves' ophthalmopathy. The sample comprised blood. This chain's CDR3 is CASSYRGGYNSPLHF. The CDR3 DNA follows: TGTGCCAGCAGTTACAGGGGTGGCTATAATTCACCCCTCCACTTT.